The 8 T cell receptor beta chains reported below all come from one sample, sequenced in a study of T cell changes during pregnancy in multiple sclerosis. The data were produced by immunoSEQ multiplex PCR, yet TCRdb's version contains in-frame clones alone and is incomplete. The sample records under 55,000 clones, roughly nine tenths being singletons. The sequences come from CD8+ T cells from peripheral blood mononuclear cells, collected after pregnancy. These TCRs come from a female donor with multiple sclerosis, enrolled in a pregnancy study.

V usage is TRBV13 and J usage is TRBJ2-1; TRBD1 aligns across 11 bases. Looked up from germline, CDR1 is PRHDT and CDR2 is FYEKMQ (reference sequence). J was trimmed by 3 bases and V by 1 base; bases with no gene match: 5. This CDR3 has 17 residues. CDR3 protein: CASSLAGQGGYYNEQFF. The DNA of the CDR3 is TGTGCCAGCAGCTTAGCGGGACAGGGGGGCTACTACAATGAGCAGTTCTTC.

The chain links TRBV6-1 to TRBJ1-5, with D possibly matching TRBD1 (6 bases). Per the germline V gene, CDR1 is MNHNS and CDR2 is SASEGT. The ends were cut back, 6 bases at V and 3 bases at J, with 15 bases in the middle. CDR3 length equals 15 residues. The CDR3 here is CASRVQDSPNQPQHF. CDR3 in DNA: TGTGCCAGCAGAGTTCAGGACAGCCCCAATCAGCCCCAGCATTTT.

This clone was detected a few times. The chain combines TRBV18 with TRBJ1-6; a possible D gene is TRBD1 (6 bases). The CDR3 contains 13 residues. The V gene lost 5 bases and the J gene lost 10 bases, with 12 bases spanning the gap. Germline V gene sequence: CDR1 KGHSH, CDR2 LQKENI. CDR3 region: CASSVYRESPLHF. The CDR3 DNA reads as TGTGCCAGCTCAGTATACAGGGAATCACCCCTCCACTTT. The full variable domain, rest sourced from reference TRBV18 and TRBJ1-6, is NAGVMQNPRHLVRRRGQEARLRCSPMKGHSHVYWYRQLPEEGLKFMVYLQKENIIDESGMPKERFSAEFPKEGPSILRIQQVVRGDSAAYFCASSVYRESPLHFGNGTRLTVT.

The chain uses TRBV7-2 and TRBJ2-1; 9 bases line up with TRBD2. V shed 4 bases, J shed 12 bases, and the junction held 1 base outside the gene matches. The CDR3 extends over 11 amino acids. Germline V CDR1 and CDR2: SGHTA, FQGNSA. The CDR3 sequence: CASSWTSVQFF. The CDR3 coding sequence is TGTGCCAGCAGCTGGACTAGCGTGCAGTTCTTC.

The V and J genes are TRBV4-2 and TRBJ2-5, with 16 nucleotides matching TRBD2. This CDR3 comprises 20 residues. Germline lookup yields CDR1 LGHNA and CDR2 YNFKEQ. V shed 1 base and J 1 base; nucleotides not matched to a gene: 9. The CDR3 nucleotides read TGTGCCAGCAGCCAAGGCGAAACGGGGACTAGCGGGGGGGCCCAAGAGACCCAGTACTTC. Its protein is CASSQGETGTSGGAQETQYF.

The CDR3 here is CASSQDVSRYNEKLFF. The CDR3 nucleotides are TGCGCCAGCAGCCAAGACGTTAGCCGGTATAATGAAAAACTGTTTTTT. The chain is built from TRBV4-1 and TRBJ1-4; D is unclear. The CDR3 loop spans 16 amino acids. From germline, CDR1 is MGHRA and CDR2 YSYEKL. Trimming removed 0 bases at V and 4 bases at J, with 12 bases between.

The chain has TRBV4-1 and TRBJ2-1, with D maybe TRBD1 (6 bases). Trimming removed 1 base at V and 5 bases at J, with 9 bases between. CDR3 length equals 14 residues. Germline values: CDR1 MGHRA, CDR2 YSYEKL. CDR3 loop: CASSQAGAHNEQFF. In nucleotides, the CDR3 is TGCGCCAGCAGCCAAGCAGGGGCACACAATGAGCAGTTCTTC.

This chain links TRBV7-9 with TRBJ2-1; 10 nucleotides line up with TRBD2. CDR1 is SEHNR, CDR2 FQNEAQ, per germline (reference sequence). CDR3 length: 15 residues. V shed 5 bases, J shed 4 bases, and the junction held 5 bases outside the gene matches. CDR3 DNA sequence: TGTGCCAGCAGCGCACTAGCGGGGAAATACAATGAGCAGTTCTTC. It codes for CASSALAGKYNEQFF.